These 10 T cell receptor beta chains came from one sample sequenced in a study of vaccination and CD4 T cells after COVID-19. Antigen specificity for these receptors is unknown. Treatment here: 10-day PBMC culture with coronavirus spike peptide pools or control peptides (ViraFEST assay). Sequence data for DNA of cultured CD4+ T cells were generated by the Oncomine TCR Beta short-read assay. TCRdb ran MiXCR on the PCR reads and lists one entry per CDR3 protein. The sample includes 15,000 to 20,000 distinct CDR3 sequences, 45% of them seen just once. Sequenced material: CD4+ T cells from blood, cultured in vitro, taken before SARS-CoV-2 vaccination. The receptors come from a human donor who received a COVID-19 vaccine.

This clonotype was counted only a few times. The rearrangement links TRBV7-7 to TRBJ2-5; TRBD2 agrees at 7 bases. V gave up 5 bases and J gave up 4 bases; unmatched junction bases: 10. Germline CDR1 is SSHAT and CDR2 is FNYEAQ (reference sequence). This CDR3 is built from 15 residues. The CDR3: CASSTTAGDRETQYF. In nucleotides, the CDR3 is TGTGCCAGCAGCACCACTGCGGGGGATCGAGAGACCCAGTACTTC.

J is TRBJ2-7 and V is TRBV5-3; D is perhaps TRBD2 (6 bases). TRBV5-3 is an ORF, with its function uncertain. The CDR3 has 15 amino acids. Trimming removed 3 bases at V and 7 bases at J, with 20 bases between. Here the CDR3 DNA reads TGTGCCAGAAGCTCTCCGGGACTTGGGCCATGGGAGCAGTACTTC. It codes for CARSSPGLGPWEQYF.

This chain joins TRBV19 and TRBJ1-1, with D maybe TRBD1 (5 bases). This CDR3 region has 13 residues. Germline V gene lookup returns CDR1 LNHDA and CDR2 SQIVND (reference sequence). V lost 1 base to trimming and J lost 11 bases, with 14 bases between them. CDR3 protein: CASSIAQGRKAFF. CDR3 DNA sequence: TGTGCCAGTAGTATAGCGCAGGGTAGGAAGGCTTTCTTT.

The rearrangement links TRBV12-3 or TRBV12-4 to TRBJ2-5, with D perhaps TRBD1 (6 bases). V was trimmed by 2 bases and J by 4 bases, leaving 11 bases between them. CDR3 size: 14 residues. The CDR3 bases are TGTGCCAGCAGTTTAACAGGGTACATAGAGACCCAGTACTTC. Its protein is CASSLTGYIETQYF.

This chain joins TRBV20-1 and TRBJ2-7, with D hard to call. The V end lost 0 bases, the J end lost 2 bases, and 8 bases lay between the germline ends. The CDR3 has 13 residues. Germline V CDR1 and CDR2: DFQATT, SNEGSKA (reference sequence). The CDR3 nucleotides read TGCAGTGCTAGAGATGCCGGCACCTACGAGCAGTACTTC. Translated: CSARDAGTYEQYF.

This chain uses TRBV6-2 or TRBV6-3 with TRBJ2-7, with TRBD1 identical over 10 bases. Germline V gene sequence: CDR1 MNHEY, CDR2 SVGEGT. This CDR3 spans 13 amino acids. The V segment lost 10 bases and the J segment 7 bases; nucleotides outside the gene matches: 10. CDR3 DNA: TGTGCCACCCGGACAGGGGGGATTGGGGAGCAGTACTTC. This sequence encodes CATRTGGIGEQYF.

This chain uses TRBV30 with TRBJ1-5; D is perhaps TRBD1 (5 bases). This CDR3 contains 13 residues. CDR1 and CDR2 (germline): GTSNPN, SVGIG (reference sequence). The germline V and J ends were trimmed by 2 bases and 5 bases, with 10 bases remaining between them. CDR3 nucleotide sequence: TGTGCCTGGAGTAGGGGTTTAGATCAGCCCCAGCATTTT. It translates to CAWSRGLDQPQHF. The variable domain in full, completed from reference TRBV30 and TRBJ1-5, reads SQTIHQWPATLVQPVGSPLSLECTVEGTSNPNLYWYRQAAGRGLQLLFYSVGIGQISSEVPQNLSASRPQDRQFILSSKKLLLSDSGFYLCAWSRGLDQPQHFGDGTRLSIL.

This clonotype was counted between two and nine times. The J gene is TRBJ1-1, the V gene TRBV6-1, with D perhaps matching TRBD1 (5 bases). The CDR3 loop spans 14 amino acids. The germline V and J ends were trimmed by 6 bases and 5 bases, with 16 bases remaining between them. Germline-derived CDR1 and CDR2 are MNHNS and SASEGT. For the CDR3, the DNA is TGTGCCAGCAGGGAGGGGTTACCCTGGACTGAAGCTTTCTTT. This encodes CASREGLPWTEAFF.

The sample holds a few counts of this clonotype. A junction boundary mismatches the germline segment, possibly from a read error. This rearrangement joins TRBV11-3 to TRBJ2-5, with TRBD2 matching 7 bases. Germline V gives CDR1 SGHNT, CDR2 YENEEA. The CDR3 totals 16 residues. CDR3 nucleotide sequence: TGTGCCAGCAGCATAGAAGCGGGGACTGGGGGTGAGACCCAGTACTTC. Translated, it gives CASSIEAGTGGETQYF.

The CDR3 loop is CASSPGTALGMNTEAFF. The CDR3 coding sequence is TGTGCCAGCTCGCCCGGGACGGCCTTAGGCATGAACACTGAAGCTTTCTTT. This chain joins TRBV18 and TRBJ1-1, with D maybe TRBD1 (5 bases). The V and J ends lost 6 bases and 0 bases respectively, with 20 bases between them. This CDR3 is built from 17 residues. The germline V gene has CDR1 KGHSH and CDR2 LQKENI.